Each of the 3 T cell receptor beta chains below was sequenced from the same sample in a study of preoperative IRX-2 immunotherapy in early breast cancer. Measured with immunoSEQ multiplex PCR; TCRdb has only the in-frame clones, and not every one. The top ten clones hold approximately 1.5% of a sample with about 37,000 clones, approximately 80% of them seen once. Treatment noted: preoperative locoregional IRX-2 cytokine immunotherapy. Sequencing was performed on lymph node tissue, taken after IRX-2 immunotherapy. These receptors were taken from a human donor with breast cancer.

This clone showed up just once. This chain joins TRBV11-3 and TRBJ2-5, with TRBD1 as a possible D gene (5 bases). The CDR3 contains 15 residues. Between the trimmed V and J ends, which lost 0 bases and 2 bases, there was a span of 10 bases. CDR1 and CDR2 from the germline V gene are SGHNT and YENEEA. CDR3 region: CASSLDGRQQETQYF. CDR3 nucleotide sequence: TGTGCCAGCAGCTTAGACGGCCGACAGCAAGAGACCCAGTACTTC.

The V gene is TRBV5-1, the J gene TRBJ2-1; TRBD2 might be the D (7 bases). This CDR3 comprises 14 residues. Trimming stripped 9 bases from V and 5 bases from J, with 18 bases between. Per germline, CDR1 SGHRS and CDR2 YFSETQ. As DNA, the CDR3 is TGCGCCACCGGAGAGGGGGGGGGCAACAATGAGCAGTTCTTC. Translated: CATGEGGGNNEQFF.

The rearrangement joins TRBV4-1 to TRBJ1-2, with D perhaps matching TRBD1 (6 bases). Per germline, CDR1 MGHRA and CDR2 YSYEKL. V was cut by 1 base and J by 2 bases, with 14 bases left in between. The CDR3 is 16 amino acids. The CDR3 sequence: CASSQVLDRVNYGYTF. The DNA for the CDR3 is TGCGCCAGCAGCCAAGTCTTGGACAGAGTGAACTATGGCTACACCTTC.